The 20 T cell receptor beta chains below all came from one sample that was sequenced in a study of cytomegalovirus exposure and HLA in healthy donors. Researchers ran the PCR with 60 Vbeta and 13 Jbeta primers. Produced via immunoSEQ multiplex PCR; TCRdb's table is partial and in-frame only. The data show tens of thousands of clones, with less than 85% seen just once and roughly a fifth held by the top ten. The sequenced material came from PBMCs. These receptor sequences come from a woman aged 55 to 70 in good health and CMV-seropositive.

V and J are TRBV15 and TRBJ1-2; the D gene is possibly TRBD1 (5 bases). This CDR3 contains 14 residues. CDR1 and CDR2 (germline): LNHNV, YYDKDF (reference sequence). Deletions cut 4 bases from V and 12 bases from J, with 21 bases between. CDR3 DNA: TGTGCCACCAGCACCCCGGGGGGGAGCGTCATCCACACCTTC. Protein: CATSTPGGSVIHTF.

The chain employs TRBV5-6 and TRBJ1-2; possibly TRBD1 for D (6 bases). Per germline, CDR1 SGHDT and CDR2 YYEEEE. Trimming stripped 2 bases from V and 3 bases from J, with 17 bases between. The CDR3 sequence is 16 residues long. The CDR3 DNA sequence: TGTGCCAGCAGCTTATCTTCTGACAGGACCTACTATGGCTACACCTTC. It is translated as CASSLSSDRTYYGYTF.

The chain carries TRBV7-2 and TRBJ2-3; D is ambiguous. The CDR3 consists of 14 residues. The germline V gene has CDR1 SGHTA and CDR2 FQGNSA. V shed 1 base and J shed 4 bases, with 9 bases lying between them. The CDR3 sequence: CASSLGFSSDTQYF. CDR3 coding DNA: TGTGCCAGCAGCTTAGGTTTCTCCTCAGATACGCAGTATTTT.

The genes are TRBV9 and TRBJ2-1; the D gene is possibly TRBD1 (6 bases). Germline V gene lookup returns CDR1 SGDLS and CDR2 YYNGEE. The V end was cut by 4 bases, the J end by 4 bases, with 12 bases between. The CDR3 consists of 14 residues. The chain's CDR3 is CASSLRDKYNEQFF. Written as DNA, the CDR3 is TGTGCCAGCAGCTTACGGGACAAGTACAATGAGCAGTTCTTC.

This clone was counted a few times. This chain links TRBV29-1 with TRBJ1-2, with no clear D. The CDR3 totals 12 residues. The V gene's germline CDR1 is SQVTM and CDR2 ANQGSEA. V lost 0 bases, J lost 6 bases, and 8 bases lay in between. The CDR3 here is CSVEDQQDGYTF. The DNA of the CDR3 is TGCAGCGTTGAAGATCAACAAGATGGCTACACCTTC.

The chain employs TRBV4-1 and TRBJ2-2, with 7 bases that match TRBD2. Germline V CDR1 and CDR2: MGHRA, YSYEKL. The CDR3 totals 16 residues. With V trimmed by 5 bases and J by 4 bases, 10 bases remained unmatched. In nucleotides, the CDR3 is TGCGCCAGCAGCAGACCGGAGCGGGATGTCACCGGGGAGCTGTTTTTT. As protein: CASSRPERDVTGELFF.

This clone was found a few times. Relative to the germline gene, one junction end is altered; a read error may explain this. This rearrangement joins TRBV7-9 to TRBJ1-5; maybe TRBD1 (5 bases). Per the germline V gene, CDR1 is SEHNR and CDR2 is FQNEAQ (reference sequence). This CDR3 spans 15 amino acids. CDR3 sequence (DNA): TGTTCCAGCAGCCGTGGGGGGGGGATTTATCAGCCCCAGCATTTT. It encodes CSSSRGGGIYQPQHF.

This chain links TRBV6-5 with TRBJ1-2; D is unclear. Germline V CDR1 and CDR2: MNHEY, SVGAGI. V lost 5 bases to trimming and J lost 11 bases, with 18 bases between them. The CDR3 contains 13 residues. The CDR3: CASSPRAPMVYTF. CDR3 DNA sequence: TGTGCCAGCAGTCCGCGGGCCCCTATGGTATACACCTTC.

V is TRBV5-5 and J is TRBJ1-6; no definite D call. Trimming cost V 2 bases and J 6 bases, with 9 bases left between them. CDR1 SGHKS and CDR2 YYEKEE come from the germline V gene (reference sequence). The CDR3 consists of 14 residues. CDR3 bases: TGTGCCAGCAGCTTACCGAGTACTAATTCACCCCTCCACTTT. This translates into CASSLPSTNSPLHF.

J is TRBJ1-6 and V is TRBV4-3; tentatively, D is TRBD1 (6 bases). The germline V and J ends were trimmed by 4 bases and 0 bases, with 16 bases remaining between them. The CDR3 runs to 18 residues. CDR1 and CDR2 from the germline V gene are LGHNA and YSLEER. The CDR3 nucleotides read TGCGCCAGCAGCCTCAGACAGGTCGACTTCTCCTATAATTCACCCCTCCACTTT. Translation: CASSLRQVDFSYNSPLHF.

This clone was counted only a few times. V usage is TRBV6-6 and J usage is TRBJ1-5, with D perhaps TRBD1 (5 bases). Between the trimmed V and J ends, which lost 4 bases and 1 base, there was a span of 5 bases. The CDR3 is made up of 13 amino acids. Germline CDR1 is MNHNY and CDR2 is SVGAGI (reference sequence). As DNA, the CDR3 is TGTGCCAGCAGTTCAGGGAGCAATCAGCCCCAGCATTTT. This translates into CASSSGSNQPQHF.

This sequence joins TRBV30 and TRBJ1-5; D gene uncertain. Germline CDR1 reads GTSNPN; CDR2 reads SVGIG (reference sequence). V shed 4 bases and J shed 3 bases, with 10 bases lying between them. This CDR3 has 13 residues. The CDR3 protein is CAWTTSNNQPQHF. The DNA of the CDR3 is TGTGCCTGGACGACATCCAACAATCAGCCCCAGCATTTT.

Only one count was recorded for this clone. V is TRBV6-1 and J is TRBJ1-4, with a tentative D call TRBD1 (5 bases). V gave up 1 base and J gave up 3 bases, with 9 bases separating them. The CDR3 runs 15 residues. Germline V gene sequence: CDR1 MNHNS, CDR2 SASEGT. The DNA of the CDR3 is TGTGCCAGCAGTGAAGGGGACTACTCTAATGAAAAACTGTTTTTT. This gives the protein CASSEGDYSNEKLFF.

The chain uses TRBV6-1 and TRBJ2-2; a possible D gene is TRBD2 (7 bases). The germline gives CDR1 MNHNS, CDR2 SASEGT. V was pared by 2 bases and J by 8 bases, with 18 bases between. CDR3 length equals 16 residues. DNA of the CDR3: TGTGCCAGCAGTGAATTGGGGGGGCCCCACCCTGGGGAGCTGTTTTTT. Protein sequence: CASSELGGPHPGELFF.

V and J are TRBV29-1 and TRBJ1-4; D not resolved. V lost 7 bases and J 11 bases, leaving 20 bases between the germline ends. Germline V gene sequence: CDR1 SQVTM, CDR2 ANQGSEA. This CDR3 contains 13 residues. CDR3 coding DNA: TGCAGCGGGTATAGGGTCGGGGATAGGAAACTGTTTTTT. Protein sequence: CSGYRVGDRKLFF.

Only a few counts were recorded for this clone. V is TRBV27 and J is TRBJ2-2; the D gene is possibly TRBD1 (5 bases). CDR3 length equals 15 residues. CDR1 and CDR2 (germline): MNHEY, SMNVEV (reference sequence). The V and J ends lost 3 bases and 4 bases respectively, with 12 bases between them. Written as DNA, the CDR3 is TGTGCCAGCAGTTTTGGCAGGGTTAGCACCGGGGAGCTGTTTTTT. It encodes CASSFGRVSTGELFF.

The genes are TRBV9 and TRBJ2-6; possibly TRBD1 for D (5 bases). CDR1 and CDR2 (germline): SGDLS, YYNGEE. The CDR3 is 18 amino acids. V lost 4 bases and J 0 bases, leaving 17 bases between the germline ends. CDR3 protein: CASSSSPHRLSGANVLTF. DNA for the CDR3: TGTGCCAGCAGCTCCTCACCCCACAGGCTCTCTGGGGCCAACGTCCTGACTTTC. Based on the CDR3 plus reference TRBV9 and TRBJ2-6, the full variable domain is DSGVTQTPKHLITATGQRVTLRCSPRSGDLSVYWYQQSLDQGLQFLIQYYNGEERAKGNILERFSAQQFPDLHSELNLSSLELGDSALYFCASSSSPHRLSGANVLTFGAGSRLTVL.

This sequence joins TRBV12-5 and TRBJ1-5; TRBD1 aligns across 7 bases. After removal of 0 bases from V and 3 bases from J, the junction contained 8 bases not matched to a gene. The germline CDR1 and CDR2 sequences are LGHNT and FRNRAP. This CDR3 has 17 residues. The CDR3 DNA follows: TGTGCTAGTGGTTTGGTACCCTTAGGGGGCAACAATCAGCCCCAGCATTTT. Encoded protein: CASGLVPLGGNNQPQHF.

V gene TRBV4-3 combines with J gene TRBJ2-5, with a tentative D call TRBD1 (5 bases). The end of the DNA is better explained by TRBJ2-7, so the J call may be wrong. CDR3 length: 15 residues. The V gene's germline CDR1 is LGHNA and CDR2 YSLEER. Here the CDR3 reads CASSQAPGNPYEQYF. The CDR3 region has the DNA TGCGCCAGCAGCCAAGCTCCAGGGAACCCCTACGAGCAGTACTTC.

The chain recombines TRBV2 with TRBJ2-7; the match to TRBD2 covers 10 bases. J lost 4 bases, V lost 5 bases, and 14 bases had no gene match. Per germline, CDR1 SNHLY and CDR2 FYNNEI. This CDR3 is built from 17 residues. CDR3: CASSPGSSLAGVYEQYF. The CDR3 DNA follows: TGTGCCAGCAGTCCGGGATCGAGCCTAGCGGGAGTTTACGAGCAGTACTTC.